The sequence of this T cell receptor (beta chain) was determined in a study of T-cell reconstitution after alpha-beta-depleted transplantation in children. This sample's TCRbeta library carried unique molecular identifier barcodes. TCRdb processed the PCR reads anew with MiXCR; each CDR3 protein has one entry. The sample includes about 980,000 distinct CDR3 sequences, 25% to 35% of them seen just once. This CDR3 has 15 residues. The germline gives CDR1 MNHNS, CDR2 SASEGT. V lost 6 bases, J lost 9 bases, and 23 bases lay in between. This clonotype was detected a few times. Its antigen is currently unknown. Study-level points and caveats: Once a year had passed after transplant, T-cell counts and diversity came mostly from newly produced T cells. Where some patients showed high TCRbeta diversity at day 60, it came from recipient T cells and thymic progenitors that had survived. In patients about two months after transplant, alpha-beta T cells reportedly arose from several hundred expanded graft clones.

The sequencing here drew on PBMCs, mostly from graft donor cells, taken 360 days after TCRalphabeta/CD19-depleted stem cell transplant. The chain employs TRBV6-1 and TRBJ2-5; D remains unclear. The origin of this receptor is a boy under two years old who had a stem cell transplant for SCID, so the T cells may come from the graft donor. The CDR3 is CASSPRPAAYLAQYF. The CDR3 DNA is TGTGCCAGCAGCCCAAGGCCGGCAGCCTACTTGGCCCAGTACTTC.